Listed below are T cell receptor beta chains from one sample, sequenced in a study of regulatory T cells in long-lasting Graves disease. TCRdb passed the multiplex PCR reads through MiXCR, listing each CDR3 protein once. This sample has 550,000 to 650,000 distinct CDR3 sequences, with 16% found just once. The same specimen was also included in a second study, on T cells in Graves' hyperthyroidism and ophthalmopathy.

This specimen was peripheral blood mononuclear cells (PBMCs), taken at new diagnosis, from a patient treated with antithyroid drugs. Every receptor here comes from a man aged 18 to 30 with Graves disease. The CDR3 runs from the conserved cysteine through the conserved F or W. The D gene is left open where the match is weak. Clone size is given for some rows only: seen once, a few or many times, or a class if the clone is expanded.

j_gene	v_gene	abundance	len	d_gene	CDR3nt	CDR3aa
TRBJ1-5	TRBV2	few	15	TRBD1	TGTGCCAGCAGCGAAGGGACAGGGAGGTTTTTGCCCCAGCATTTT	CASSEGTGRFLPQHF
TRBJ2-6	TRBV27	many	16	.	TGTGCCGCAGCGGCGGAAGGGGGTGTTGGGGCCAACGTCCTGACTTTC	CAAAAEGGVGANVLTF
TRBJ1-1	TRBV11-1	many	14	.	TGTGCCAGCAAGGAAGACGAAGGGGACACTGAAGCTTTCTTT	CASKEDEGDTEAFF
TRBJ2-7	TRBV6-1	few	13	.	TGTGCCAGCAGCCAACCACACAAGCGCGAGCAGTACTTC	CASSQPHKREQYF
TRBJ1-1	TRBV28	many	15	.	TGTGCCAGCAGTTTTGAATTAGGGGTAGGCACTGAAGCTTTCTTT	CASSFELGVGTEAFF
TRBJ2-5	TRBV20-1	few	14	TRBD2	TGCAGTGCTAGTGTACTAGCGGGAGGAGAGACCCAGTACTTC	CSASVLAGGETQYF
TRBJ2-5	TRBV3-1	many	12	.	TGTGCCAGCAGCCACCCGGGTGAGACCCAGTACTTC	CASSHPGETQYF
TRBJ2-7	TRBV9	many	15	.	TGTGCCAGCAGCGTAGGAGGGAGTTCCAACTACGAGCAGTACTTC	CASSVGGSSNYEQYF
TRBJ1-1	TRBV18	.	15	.	TGTGCCAGCTCTCTGGGGGCTCAGGGAAACACTGAAGCTTTCTTT	CASSLGAQGNTEAFF
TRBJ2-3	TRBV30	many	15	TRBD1	TGTGCCTGGAGTGTCCGGGACAGGGACACAGATACGCAGTATTTT	CAWSVRDRDTDTQYF
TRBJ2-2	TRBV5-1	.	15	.	TGCGCCAGCAGCGTCCCAGGGGGGCACGCAGGGGAGCTGTTTTTT	CASSVPGGHAGELFF
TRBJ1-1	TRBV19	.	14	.	TGTGCCAGTACCGCGGTTACAGGCAACACTGAAGCTTTCTTT	CASTAVTGNTEAFF
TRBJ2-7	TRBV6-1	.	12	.	TGTGCCAGCGGACCAGCCAACTACGAGCAGTACTTC	CASGPANYEQYF
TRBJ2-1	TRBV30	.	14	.	TGTGCCGGGCTTTGGGGGTCGGGATACAATGAGCAGTTCTTC	CAGLWGSGYNEQFF
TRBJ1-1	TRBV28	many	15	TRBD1	TGTGCCAGCAGTTCTCCCTCCGACAGGGGGGCTGAAGCTTTCTTT	CASSSPSDRGAEAFF
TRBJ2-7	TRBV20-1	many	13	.	TGCAGTGCCGGAGGTAGCGTGGCTGGCGAGCAGTACTTC	CSAGGSVAGEQYF
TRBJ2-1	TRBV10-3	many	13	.	TGTGCCATCAGTGAGTCGCCATTCGGTGAGCAGTTCTTC	CAISESPFGEQFF
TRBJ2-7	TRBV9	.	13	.	TGTGCCAGCAGCGTACACCCCGGGGACGAGCAGTACTTC	CASSVHPGDEQYF
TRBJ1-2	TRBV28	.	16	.	TGTGCCAGCAACCTCGCTGGCGGGGGCAGTAACTATGGCTACACCTTC	CASNLAGGGSNYGYTF
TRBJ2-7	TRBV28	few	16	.	TGTGCCAGCAGTTTTTCCCCCAGACAGGCTTACTACGAGCAGTACTTC	CASSFSPRQAYYEQYF
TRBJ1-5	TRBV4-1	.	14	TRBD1	TGCGCCAGCAGCTCTACAGGGGTCAATCAGCCCCAGCATTTT	CASSSTGVNQPQHF
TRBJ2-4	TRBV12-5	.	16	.	TGTGCTAGTGGTTTGGTACTGGGGCAGGGTGAAAACATTCAGTACTTC	CASGLVLGQGENIQYF
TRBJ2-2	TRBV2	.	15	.	TGTGCCAGCAGTGCAGGGGGGTGGAACACCGGGGAGCTGTTTTTT	CASSAGGWNTGELFF
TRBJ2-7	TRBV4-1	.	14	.	TGCGCCAGCAGCCCCAGGGCCGAGGGCCACGAGCAGTACTTC	CASSPRAEGHEQYF
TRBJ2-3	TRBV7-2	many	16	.	TGTGCCAGCAGCTTCGTTGGTAGAGTAAGCACAGATACGCAGTATTTT	CASSFVGRVSTDTQYF
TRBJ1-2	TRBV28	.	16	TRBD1	TGTGCCAGCAGTCCACCCTCCGGGACAGGATACTATGGCTACACCTTC	CASSPPSGTGYYGYTF
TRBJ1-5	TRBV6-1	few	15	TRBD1	TGTGCCAGCAGTAAGGGGGGACAGAGCAATCAGCCCCAGCATTTT	CASSKGGQSNQPQHF
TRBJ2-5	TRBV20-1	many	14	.	TGCAGTGCTATCGGGTTCTCCAGAGGGGAGACCCAGTACTTC	CSAIGFSRGETQYF
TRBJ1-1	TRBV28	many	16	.	TGTGCCAGCAGCCCCCCCTTACGGACGCCGAACACTGAAGCTTTCTTT	CASSPPLRTPNTEAFF
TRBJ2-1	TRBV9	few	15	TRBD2	TGTGCCAGCAGCGTAGGGGGTAGCGGGGTCGATGAGCAGTTCTTC	CASSVGGSGVDEQFF
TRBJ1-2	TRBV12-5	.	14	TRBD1	TGTGCTAGTGGTTTGGACAGGGGGCTATGGGGCTACACCTTC	CASGLDRGLWGYTF
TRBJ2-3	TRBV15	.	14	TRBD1	TGTGCCACCAGGGAGGCAGGGGGTCTTGATACGCAGTATTTT	CATREAGGLDTQYF
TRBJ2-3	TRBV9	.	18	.	TGTGCCAGCAGCGGTACGGCCCCGGGCAGGGGAAGCACAGATACGCAGTATTTT	CASSGTAPGRGSTDTQYF
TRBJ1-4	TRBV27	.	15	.	TGTGCCAGCAGTCCCGGGACAACAACTAATGAAAAACTGTTTTTT	CASSPGTTTNEKLFF
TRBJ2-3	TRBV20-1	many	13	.	TGCAGTGCTAGAGGTCCTAAACCAGATACGCAGTATTTT	CSARGPKPDTQYF
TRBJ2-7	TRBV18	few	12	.	TGTGCCAGCTCACCAGTAACGCTCGAGCAGTACTTC	CASSPVTLEQYF
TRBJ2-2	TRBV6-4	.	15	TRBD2	TGTGCCAGCAGTGACTCAGCGGGAGACACCGGGGAGCTGTTTTTT	CASSDSAGDTGELFF
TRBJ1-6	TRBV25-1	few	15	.	TGTGCCAGCAGTGTCCAGGGGATAGTTAATTCACCCCTCCACTTT	CASSVQGIVNSPLHF
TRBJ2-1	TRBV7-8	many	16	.	TGTGCCAGCAGCTCCGCTGACCCAAGCTCCTACAATGAGCAGTTCTTC	CASSSADPSSYNEQFF
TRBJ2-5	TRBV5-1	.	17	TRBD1	TGCGCCAGCAGCTTGAGGGGGACAGGGCCCCCCGAATCGACCCAGTACTTC	CASSLRGTGPPESTQYF
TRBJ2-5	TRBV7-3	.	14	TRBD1	TGTGCCAGCAGCCGGACAGGGTTTGGGGAGACCCAGTACTTC	CASSRTGFGETQYF
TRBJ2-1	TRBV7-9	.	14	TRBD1	TGTGCCAGCACCCCCGGGACAGGGGCCAATGAGCAGTTCTTC	CASTPGTGANEQFF